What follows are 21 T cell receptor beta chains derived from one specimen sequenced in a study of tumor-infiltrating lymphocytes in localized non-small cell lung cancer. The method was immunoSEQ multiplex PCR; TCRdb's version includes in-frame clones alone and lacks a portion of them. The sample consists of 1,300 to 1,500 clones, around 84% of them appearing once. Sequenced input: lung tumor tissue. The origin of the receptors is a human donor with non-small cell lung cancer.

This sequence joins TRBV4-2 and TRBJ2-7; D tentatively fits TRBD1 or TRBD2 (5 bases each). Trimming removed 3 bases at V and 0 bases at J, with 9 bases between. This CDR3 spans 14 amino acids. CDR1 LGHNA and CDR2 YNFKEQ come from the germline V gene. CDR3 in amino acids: CASSQSGASYEQYF. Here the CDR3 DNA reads TGTGCCAGCAGCCAGTCCGGGGCCTCCTACGAGCAGTACTTC.

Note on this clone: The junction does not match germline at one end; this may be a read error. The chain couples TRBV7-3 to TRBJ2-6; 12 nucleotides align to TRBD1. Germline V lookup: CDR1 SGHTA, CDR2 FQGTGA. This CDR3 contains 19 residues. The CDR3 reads CASSLTAGQGAMGANVLTF. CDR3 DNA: TGTGCCAGCAGCTTAACGGCGGGACAGGGGGCGATGGGGGCCAACGTCCTTACTTTC.

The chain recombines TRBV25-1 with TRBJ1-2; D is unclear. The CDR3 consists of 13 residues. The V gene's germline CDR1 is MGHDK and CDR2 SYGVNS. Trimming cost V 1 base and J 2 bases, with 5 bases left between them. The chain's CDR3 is CASSESGNYGYTF. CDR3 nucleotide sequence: TGTGCCAGCAGTGAATCCGGAAACTATGGCTACACCTTC.

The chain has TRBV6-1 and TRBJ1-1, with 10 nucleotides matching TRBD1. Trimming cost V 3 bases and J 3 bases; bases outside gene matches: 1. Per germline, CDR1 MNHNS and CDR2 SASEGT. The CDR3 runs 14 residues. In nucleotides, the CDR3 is TGTGCCAGCAGTGAGGACAGGGGGGACACTGAAGCTTTCTTT. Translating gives CASSEDRGDTEAFF.

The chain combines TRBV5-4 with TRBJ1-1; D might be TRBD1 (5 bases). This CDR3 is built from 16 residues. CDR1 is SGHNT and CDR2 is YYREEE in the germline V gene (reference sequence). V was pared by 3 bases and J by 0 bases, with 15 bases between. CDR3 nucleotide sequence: TGTGCCAGCAGCTCGGGGACCGCCTCATTGAACACTGAAGCTTTCTTT. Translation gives CASSSGTASLNTEAFF.

As DNA, the CDR3 is TGTGCCAGCAGCTCTTTAGCAGCCCTGCCCTACAATGAGCAGTTCTTC. Translation: CASSSLAALPYNEQFF. This rearrangement joins TRBV7-9 to TRBJ2-1; D is uncertain. Germline-derived CDR1 and CDR2 are SEHNR and FQNEAQ (reference sequence). This CDR3 region has 16 residues. The V gene lost 4 bases and the J gene lost 2 bases, with 15 bases spanning the gap.

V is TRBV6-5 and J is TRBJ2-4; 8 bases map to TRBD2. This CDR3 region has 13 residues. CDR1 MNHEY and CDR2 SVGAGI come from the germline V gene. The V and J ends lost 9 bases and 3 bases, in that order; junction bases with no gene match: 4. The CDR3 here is CASTGGSKNIQYF. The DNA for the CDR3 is TGTGCCAGTACGGGGGGGAGCAAAAACATTCAGTACTTC.

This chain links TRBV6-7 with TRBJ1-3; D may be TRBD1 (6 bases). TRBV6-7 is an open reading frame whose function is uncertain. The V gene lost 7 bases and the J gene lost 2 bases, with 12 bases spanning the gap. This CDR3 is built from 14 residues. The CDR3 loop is CASTHTGTGNTIYF. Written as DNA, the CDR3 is TGTGCCAGCACCCATACAGGGACTGGAAACACCATATATTTT.

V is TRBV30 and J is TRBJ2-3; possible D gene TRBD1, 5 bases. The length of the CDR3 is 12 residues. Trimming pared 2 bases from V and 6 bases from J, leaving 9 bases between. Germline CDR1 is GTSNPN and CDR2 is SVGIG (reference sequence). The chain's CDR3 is CAWSYRRDTQYF. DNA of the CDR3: TGTGCCTGGAGTTACAGGCGGGATACGCAGTATTTT.

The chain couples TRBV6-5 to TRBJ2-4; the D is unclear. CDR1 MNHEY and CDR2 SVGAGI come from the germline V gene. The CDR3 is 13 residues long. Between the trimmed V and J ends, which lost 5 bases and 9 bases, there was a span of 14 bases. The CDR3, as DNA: TGTGCCAGCAGTACCGGCGACCAAGGCATTCAGTACTTC. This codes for CASSTGDQGIQYF.

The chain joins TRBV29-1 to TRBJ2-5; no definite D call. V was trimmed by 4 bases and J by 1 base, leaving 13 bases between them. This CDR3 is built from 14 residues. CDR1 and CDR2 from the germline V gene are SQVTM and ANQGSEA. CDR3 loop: CSVVGQAAQETQYF. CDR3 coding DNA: TGCAGCGTTGTGGGCCAGGCGGCCCAAGAGACCCAGTACTTC.

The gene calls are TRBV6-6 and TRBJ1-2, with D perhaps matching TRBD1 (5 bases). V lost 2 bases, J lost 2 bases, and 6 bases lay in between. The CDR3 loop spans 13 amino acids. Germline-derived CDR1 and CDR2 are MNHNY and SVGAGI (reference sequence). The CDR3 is CASSYRDNYGYTF. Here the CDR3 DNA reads TGTGCCAGCAGTTACCGGGACAACTATGGCTACACCTTC.

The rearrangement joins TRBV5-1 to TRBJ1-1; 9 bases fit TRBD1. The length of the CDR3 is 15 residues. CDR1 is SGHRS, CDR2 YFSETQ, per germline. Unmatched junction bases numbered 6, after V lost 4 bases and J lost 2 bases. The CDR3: CASSPRQGVNTEAFF. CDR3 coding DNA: TGCGCCAGCAGCCCGAGACAGGGGGTCAACACTGAAGCTTTCTTT.

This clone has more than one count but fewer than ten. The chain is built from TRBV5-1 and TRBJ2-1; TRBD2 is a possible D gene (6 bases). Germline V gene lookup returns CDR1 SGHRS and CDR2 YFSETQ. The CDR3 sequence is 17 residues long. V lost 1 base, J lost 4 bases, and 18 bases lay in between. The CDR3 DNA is TGCGCCAGCAGCTTGCTGGTGCTAGCGCTGGAGTACAATGAGCAGTTCTTC. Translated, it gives CASSLLVLALEYNEQFF.

CDR3 loop: CASSQPPAGGTDTQYF. The CDR3 DNA is TGCGCCAGCAGCCAACCTCCCGCGGGGGGAACAGATACGCAGTATTTT. The chain employs TRBV4-1 and TRBJ2-3, with 8 bases aligning to TRBD2. The CDR3 runs 16 residues. Germline CDR1 MGHRA, CDR2 YSYEKL. The J segment lost 3 bases and the V segment lost 2 bases, leaving 7 bases of the junction unmatched.

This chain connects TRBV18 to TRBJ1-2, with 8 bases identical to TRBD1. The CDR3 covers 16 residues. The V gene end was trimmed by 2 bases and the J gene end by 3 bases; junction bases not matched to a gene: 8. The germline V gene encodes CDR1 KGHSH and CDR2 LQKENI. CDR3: CASSPVAGGRDYGYTF. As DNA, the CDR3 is TGTGCCAGCTCACCAGTGGCAGGGGGCAGGGACTATGGCTACACCTTC.

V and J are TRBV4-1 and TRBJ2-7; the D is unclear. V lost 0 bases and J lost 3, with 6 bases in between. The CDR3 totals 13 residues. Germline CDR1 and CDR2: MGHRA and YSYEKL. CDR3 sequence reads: CASSQDWGYEQYF. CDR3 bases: TGCGCCAGCAGCCAAGATTGGGGCTACGAGCAGTACTTC.

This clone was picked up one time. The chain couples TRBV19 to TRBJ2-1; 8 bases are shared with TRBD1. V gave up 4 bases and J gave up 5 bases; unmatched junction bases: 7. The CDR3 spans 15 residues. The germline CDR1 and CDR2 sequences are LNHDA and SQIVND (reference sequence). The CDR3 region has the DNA TGTGCCAGTAGTACTGACAGGGGTGGAAACAATGAGCAGTTCTTC. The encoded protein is CASSTDRGGNNEQFF.

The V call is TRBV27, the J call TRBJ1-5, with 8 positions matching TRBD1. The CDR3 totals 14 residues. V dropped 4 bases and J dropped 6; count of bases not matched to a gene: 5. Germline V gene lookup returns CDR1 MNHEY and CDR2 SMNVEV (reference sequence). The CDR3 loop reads CASSSQGAVQPQHF. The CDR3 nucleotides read TGTGCCAGCAGTTCCCAGGGGGCAGTTCAGCCCCAGCATTTT.

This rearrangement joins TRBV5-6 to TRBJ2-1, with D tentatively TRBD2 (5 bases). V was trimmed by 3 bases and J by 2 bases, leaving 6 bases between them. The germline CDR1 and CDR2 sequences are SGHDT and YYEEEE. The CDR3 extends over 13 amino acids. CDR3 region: CASSSGAYNEQFF. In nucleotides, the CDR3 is TGTGCCAGCAGCTCCGGGGCCTACAATGAGCAGTTCTTC.

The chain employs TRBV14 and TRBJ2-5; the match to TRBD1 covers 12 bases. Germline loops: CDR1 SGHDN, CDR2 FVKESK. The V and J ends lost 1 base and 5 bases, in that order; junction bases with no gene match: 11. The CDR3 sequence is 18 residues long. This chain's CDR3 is CASSQGRLGTGGFETQYF. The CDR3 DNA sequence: TGTGCCAGCAGCCAAGGGCGACTTGGGACAGGGGGCTTCGAGACCCAGTACTTC.